These 13 T cell receptor beta chains were all obtained from the same sample, sequenced in a study of blood T cell repertoires in COVID-19. Sequenced by immunoSEQ multiplex PCR; TCRdb stores in-frame clones only, minus some. The sample carries about 70,000 clones, 65% to 90% recorded once. Sequencing was performed on peripheral blood. These receptors all stem from a man aged 25 to 45 with COVID-19, enrolled during active disease.

The chain couples TRBV6-2 or TRBV6-3 to TRBJ1-5; TRBD1 matches 11 bases. The CDR3 is 14 residues long. From germline, CDR1 is MNHEY and CDR2 SVGEGT. V lost 2 bases and J lost 7; bases outside the gene matches: 1. Written as DNA, the CDR3 is TGTGCCAGCAGTTACGGGACAGGGGGACAGCCCCAGCATTTT. Its protein product is CASSYGTGGQPQHF.

The genes are TRBV19 and TRBJ1-1, with 10 bases aligning to TRBD1. CDR1 and CDR2 from the germline V gene are LNHDA and SQIVND (reference sequence). Trimming took 4 bases from V and 0 from J; bases not matched to a gene: 5. The CDR3 extends over 16 amino acids. The DNA for the CDR3 is TGTGCCAGTAGTACGGACAGGGGGGAAATGAACACTGAAGCTTTCTTT. Protein sequence: CASSTDRGEMNTEAFF.

This rearrangement joins TRBV30 to TRBJ2-7; 7 bases line up with TRBD2. The V gene end was trimmed by 4 bases and the J gene end by 9 bases; junction bases not matched to a gene: 9. The CDR3 runs to 12 residues. The germline CDR1 and CDR2 sequences are GTSNPN and SVGIG (reference sequence). CDR3: CAWTRGEGAQYF. DNA for the CDR3: TGTGCCTGGACCCGGGGGGAGGGCGCGCAGTACTTC.

V is TRBV6-1 and J is TRBJ2-3; the D gene is possibly TRBD2 (7 bases). V was pared by 2 bases and J by 2 bases, with 23 bases between. The CDR3 sequence is 19 residues long. Per the germline V gene, CDR1 is MNHNS and CDR2 is SASEGT. CDR3 loop: CASSEKTGGKWVDTDTQYF. The CDR3 DNA reads as TGTGCCAGCAGTGAAAAAACGGGGGGCAAATGGGTAGACACAGATACGCAGTATTTT.

The V gene is TRBV24-1, the J gene TRBJ2-1; TRBD2 might be the D (7 bases). The length of the CDR3 is 13 residues. From germline, CDR1 is KGHDR and CDR2 SFDVKD. Trimming removed 6 bases at V and 9 bases at J, with 14 bases between. CDR3 DNA: TGTGCCACCAGTTCGGCGGGGGCGGGTGAGCAGTTCTTC. Translating gives CATSSAGAGEQFF.

The chain recombines TRBV28 with TRBJ1-1; D perhaps matches TRBD1 (5 bases). Germline assignment: CDR1 MDHEN and CDR2 SYDVKM. Trimming removed 7 bases at V and 6 bases at J, with 12 bases between. The CDR3 is made up of 12 amino acids. CDR3 coding DNA: TGTGCCAGCAATCGGGGGGATCCTGAAGCTTTCTTT. Protein sequence: CASNRGDPEAFF.

The rearrangement joins TRBV10-2 to TRBJ2-1, with 8 bases that match TRBD1. Germline V gene lookup returns CDR1 WSHSY and CDR2 SAAADI. The CDR3 is 13 residues long. V was clipped by 10 bases and J by 6 bases; unmatched bases: 8. Written as DNA, the CDR3 is TGCGCCACCCGACAGGGGCTTTCCAATGAGCAGTTCTTC. It translates to CATRQGLSNEQFF.

The chain is built from TRBV6-6 and TRBJ1-6; D not resolved. The V gene lost 5 bases and the J gene lost 7 bases, with 12 bases spanning the gap. The CDR3 is 14 amino acids. The V gene's germline CDR1 is MNHNY and CDR2 SVGAGI (reference sequence). The CDR3 nucleotides are TGTGCCAGCAGTCTTGACTCGAGGAATTCACCCCTCCACTTT. It codes for CASSLDSRNSPLHF.

This sequence joins TRBV28 and TRBJ1-4, with 9 bases identical to TRBD1. V shed 6 bases, J shed 7 bases, and the junction held 12 bases outside the gene matches. This CDR3 is 16 amino acids long. Germline CDR1 MDHEN, CDR2 SYDVKM. The CDR3 loop reads CASRIQGARSSEKLFF. In DNA form, the CDR3 reads TGTGCCAGCAGGATACAGGGGGCACGTTCCTCTGAAAAACTGTTTTTT.

The J gene is TRBJ2-2, the V gene TRBV4-1; 8 bases align to TRBD2. The CDR3 runs 16 residues. With V trimmed by 2 bases and J by 5 bases, 7 bases remained unmatched. Per the germline V gene, CDR1 is MGHRA and CDR2 is YSYEKL. Here the CDR3 reads CASSQSKGLVTGELFF. The CDR3 DNA sequence: TGCGCCAGCAGCCAATCCAAGGGACTAGTGACCGGGGAGCTGTTTTTT.

As regards this clone: The same CDR3 is also encoded by other DNA sequences in this sample. The chain uses TRBV29-1 and TRBJ1-3; D call uncertain. The CDR3 spans 13 residues. Trimming stripped 1 base from V and 3 bases from J, with 7 bases between. CDR1 is SQVTM and CDR2 is ANQGSEA in the germline V gene. The CDR3 coding sequence is TGCAGCGTTGAAGGGGGAGGTGGAAACACCATATATTTT. The encoded protein is CSVEGGGGNTIYF.

The J gene is TRBJ2-7, the V gene TRBV24-1; D gene uncertain. This CDR3 contains 12 residues. Between the trimmed V and J ends, which lost 6 bases and 0 bases, there was a span of 5 bases. The germline V gene encodes CDR1 KGHDR and CDR2 SFDVKD. The CDR3 protein is CATSPDSYEQYF. CDR3 nucleotides: TGTGCCACCAGTCCAGACTCCTACGAGCAGTACTTC.

V gene TRBV7-6 combines with J gene TRBJ1-1; D ambiguous. The CDR3 runs 13 residues. Germline CDR1 reads SGHVS; CDR2 reads FNYEAQ. Trimming pared 1 base from V and 1 base from J, leaving 4 bases between. The CDR3 region is CASSLEQNTEAFF. For the CDR3, the DNA is TGTGCCAGCAGCTTAGAACAGAACACTGAAGCTTTCTTT.